This TCR beta chain comes out of a study of tumor and adjacent non-tumor tissue in lung cancer listed by TCRdb under 2018. Background for the entire study: By cancer type, the cohort comprised approximately twelve adenocarcinoma patients, 2 squamous cell carcinoma patients and 1 small cell lung cancer patient. Ages among the approximately 15 patients ranged from about 30 to 85 years, there were roughly 10 men and 5 women, and disease was at TNM stage I to III. In total, sequencing yielded 125,075,908 productive TCRbeta reads, which works out to an average of approximately 4.1 million reads per sample. Bulk TCRbeta repertoires were compared between lung tumor tissue and matched distant non-tumor lung tissue obtained from approximately 16 lung cancer patients. Around 30 paired specimens, one tumor and one normal lung sample per patient, were profiled by TCRbeta CDR3 sequencing. What the research found in general, with its limitations: With only roughly 16 patients in the cohort, the authors noted that larger samples and more detailed clinical data are needed. The top 100 clones accounted for a significantly larger cumulative portion of the repertoire in normal lung than in tumor tissue. Tumor tissue showed significantly greater TCR diversity (inverse Simpson) than normal lung tissue (approximately 400 vs 170, P = 0.0075, Mann-Whitney U test). Because peripheral blood was not sequenced, the blood TCRbeta repertoires of the lung cancer patients in the study went unexamined. Neither the sequencing platform nor unique molecular identifiers are named or mentioned anywhere in the methods. TCR diversity was significantly higher in younger patients, and greater tumor TCR diversity was associated with shorter overall survival and shorter disease-free survival.

In the case of this clonotype: Its binding antigen is unknown. No quality values exist for individual bases; no much larger clone is one base distant.

Inclusive of the bounding cysteine and phenylalanine, the CDR3 is 12 residues long. Only CDR3 DNA is held: 36 bases, read in frame from base 1. The germline V gene (reference sequence) supplies CDR1 SGHKS and CDR2 YYEKEE. Trimming takes 2 bases from V and 1 base from J, and the germline ends sit 1 base apart. RNA was extracted from bulk unsorted tissue and checked for quality with a NanoDrop ND-1000 and an Agilent 2100. Distant non-tumor tissue taken more than 3 cm from the tumor edge was used as the normal lung sample. The donors were newly diagnosed lung cancer patients admitted for thoracic surgery in China from August to November 2014 who had not received prior chemotherapy. Patients who had received previous radiotherapy or chemotherapy, or who had another concurrent cancer, were excluded from the study. Pieces of surgical tissue measuring about 1-2 cm3 were kept in RNAlater solution and held at -80 degrees C until needed.

Libraries were constructed by multiplex PCR. Sequencing instrument: Illumina HiSeq 2500. TCRbeta libraries were constructed through three rounds of nested PCR with primers (Table S4) according to protocols adapted from ARM-PCR. Before sequencing, PCR products of 200-500 bp were excised from the gel and purified with the QIAquick gel extraction kit. Processing in the source paper ran as follows. Reads were cleaned using Trimmomatic, were merged into complete CDR3 sequences using FLASH, and were assigned to V(D)J germline segments using MiTCR. VDJtools was used to compute clonal diversity as the inverse Simpson's index. In-frame sequences lacking a premature stop codon were counted as productive reads. In-frame beta chains were kept once TCRdb had trimmed the public reads at Q25 with fastp and called clones with MiXCR. When rows share a CDR3 protein, they turn into one entry using the most common DNA and genes. The V and J calls and clone size are TCRdb's, not the authors'. The sample table records about 90,000 distinct CDR3 sequences; around 80% of these occur just once. Roughly a fifth of the sample lies in the top ten.

Sequenced material: distant non-tumor lung tissue. This clonotype was obtained from a woman aged 45-59 years with non-small cell lung cancer. The chain is encoded by TRBV5-5 joined to TRBJ2-1, with no reliable assignment of the D segment. The base sequence is TGTGCCAGCAGCTTATCCTACAATGAGCAGTTCTTC. This is translated as CASSLSYNEQFF.